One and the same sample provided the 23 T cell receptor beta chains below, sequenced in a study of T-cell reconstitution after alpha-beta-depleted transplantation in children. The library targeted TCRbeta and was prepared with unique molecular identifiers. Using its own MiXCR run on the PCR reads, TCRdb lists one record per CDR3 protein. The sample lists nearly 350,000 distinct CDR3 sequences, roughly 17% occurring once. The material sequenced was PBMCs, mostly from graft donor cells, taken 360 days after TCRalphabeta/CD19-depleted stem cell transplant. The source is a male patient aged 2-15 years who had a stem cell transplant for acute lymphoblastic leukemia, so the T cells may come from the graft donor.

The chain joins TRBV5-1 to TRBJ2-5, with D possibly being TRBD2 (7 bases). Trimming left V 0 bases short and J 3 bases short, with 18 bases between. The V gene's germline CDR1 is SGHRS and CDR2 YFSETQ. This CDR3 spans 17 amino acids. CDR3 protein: CASSLGIQGGAKETQYF. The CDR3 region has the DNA TGCGCCAGCAGCTTGGGTATCCAAGGGGGGGCAAAAGAGACCCAGTACTTC. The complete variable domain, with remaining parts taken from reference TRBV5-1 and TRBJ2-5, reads KAGVTQTPRYLIKTRGQQVTLSCSPISGHRSVSWYQQTPGQGLQFLFEYFSETQRNKGNFPGRFSGRQFSNSRSEMNVSTLELGDSALYLCASSLGIQGGAKETQYFGPGTRLLVL.

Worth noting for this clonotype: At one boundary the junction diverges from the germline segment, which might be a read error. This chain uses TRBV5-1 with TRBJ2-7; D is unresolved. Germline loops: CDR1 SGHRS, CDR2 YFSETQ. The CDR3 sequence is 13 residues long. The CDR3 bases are TGTGCCAGCAGCTTAGTAGGAACCTACGAGCAGTACTTC. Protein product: CASSLVGTYEQYF.

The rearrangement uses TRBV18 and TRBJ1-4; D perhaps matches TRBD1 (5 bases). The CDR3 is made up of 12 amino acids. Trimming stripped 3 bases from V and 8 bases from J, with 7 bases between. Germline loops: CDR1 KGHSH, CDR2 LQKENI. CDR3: CASSPHREKLFF. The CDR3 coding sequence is TGTGCCAGCTCACCCCACAGGGAAAAACTGTTTTTT.

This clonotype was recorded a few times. CDR3 sequence reads: CASSAIPWGQENEKLFF. CDR3 nucleotides: TGCGCCAGCAGCGCGATCCCATGGGGGCAGGAGAATGAAAAACTGTTTTTT. J is TRBJ1-4 and V is TRBV4-1, with D possibly being TRBD1 (6 bases). The CDR3 is made up of 17 amino acids. CDR1 and CDR2 (germline): MGHRA, YSYEKL. Between the trimmed V and J ends, which lost 5 bases and 5 bases, there was a span of 21 bases.

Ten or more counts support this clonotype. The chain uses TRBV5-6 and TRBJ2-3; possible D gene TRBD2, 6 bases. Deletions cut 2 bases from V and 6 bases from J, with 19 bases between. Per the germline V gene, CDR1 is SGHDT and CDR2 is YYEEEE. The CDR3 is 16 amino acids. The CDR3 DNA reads TGTGCCAGCAGCTTCTTAGTAGGCGGGATCCGGGATACGCAGTATTTT. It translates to CASSFLVGGIRDTQYF. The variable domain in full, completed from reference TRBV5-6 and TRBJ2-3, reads DAGVTQSPTHLIKTRGQQVTLRCSPKSGHDTVSWYQQALGQGPQFIFQYYEEEERQRGNFPDRFSGHQFPNYSSELNVNALLLGDSALYLCASSFLVGGIRDTQYFGPGTRLTVL.

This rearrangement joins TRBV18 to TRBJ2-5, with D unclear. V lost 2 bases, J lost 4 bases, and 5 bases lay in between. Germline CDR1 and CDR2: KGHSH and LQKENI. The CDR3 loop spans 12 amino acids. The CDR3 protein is CASSPGLETQYF. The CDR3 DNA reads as TGTGCCAGCTCACCAGGTTTAGAGACCCAGTACTTC.

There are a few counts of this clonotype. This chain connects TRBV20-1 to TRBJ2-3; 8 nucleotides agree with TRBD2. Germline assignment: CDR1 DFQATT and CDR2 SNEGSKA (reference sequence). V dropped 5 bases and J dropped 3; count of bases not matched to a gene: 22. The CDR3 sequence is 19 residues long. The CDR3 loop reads CSAPEGESGRGTNTDTQYF. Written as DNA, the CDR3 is TGCAGTGCTCCGGAGGGGGAGAGCGGGAGAGGAACCAATACAGATACGCAGTATTTT.

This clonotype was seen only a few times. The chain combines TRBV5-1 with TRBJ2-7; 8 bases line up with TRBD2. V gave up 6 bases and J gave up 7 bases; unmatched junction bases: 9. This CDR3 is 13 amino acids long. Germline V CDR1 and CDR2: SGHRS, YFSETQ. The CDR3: CASKAGETGEQYF. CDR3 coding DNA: TGCGCCAGCAAAGCGGGAGAGACGGGGGAGCAGTACTTC.

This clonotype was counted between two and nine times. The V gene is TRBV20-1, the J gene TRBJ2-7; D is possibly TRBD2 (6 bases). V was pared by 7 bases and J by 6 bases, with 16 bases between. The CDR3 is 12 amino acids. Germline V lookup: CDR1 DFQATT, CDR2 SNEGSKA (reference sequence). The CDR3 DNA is TGCAGTGTCAGCCACGGGACTCTCGAGCAGTACTTC. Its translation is CSVSHGTLEQYF.

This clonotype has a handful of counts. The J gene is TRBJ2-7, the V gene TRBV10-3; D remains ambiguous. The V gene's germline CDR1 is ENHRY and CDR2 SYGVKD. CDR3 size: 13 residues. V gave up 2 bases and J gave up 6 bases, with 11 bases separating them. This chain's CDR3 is CAISEDLVGEQYF. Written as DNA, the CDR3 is TGTGCCATCAGTGAGGACCTCGTGGGCGAGCAGTACTTC.

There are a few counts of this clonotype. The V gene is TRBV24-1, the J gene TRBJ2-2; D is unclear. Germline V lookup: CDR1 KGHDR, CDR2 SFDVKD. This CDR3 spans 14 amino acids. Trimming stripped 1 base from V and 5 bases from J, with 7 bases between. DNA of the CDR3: TGTGCCACCAGTGATTTTGCGGCAACCGGGGAGCTGTTTTTT. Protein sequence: CATSDFAATGELFF.

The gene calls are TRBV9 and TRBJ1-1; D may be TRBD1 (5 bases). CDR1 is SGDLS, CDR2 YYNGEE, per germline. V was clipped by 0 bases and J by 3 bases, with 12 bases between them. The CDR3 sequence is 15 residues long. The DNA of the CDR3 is TGTGCCAGCAGCGTAGGAGGGGTGGAGGACACTGAAGCTTTCTTT. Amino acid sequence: CASSVGGVEDTEAFF.

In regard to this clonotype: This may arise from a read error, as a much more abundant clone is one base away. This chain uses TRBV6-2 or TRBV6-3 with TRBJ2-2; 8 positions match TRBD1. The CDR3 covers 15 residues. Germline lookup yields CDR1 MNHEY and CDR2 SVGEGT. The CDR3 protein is CASSWTGIWTGEVFF. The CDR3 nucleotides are TGTGCCAGCAGCTGGACAGGGATCTGGACCGGGGAGGTGTTTTTT.

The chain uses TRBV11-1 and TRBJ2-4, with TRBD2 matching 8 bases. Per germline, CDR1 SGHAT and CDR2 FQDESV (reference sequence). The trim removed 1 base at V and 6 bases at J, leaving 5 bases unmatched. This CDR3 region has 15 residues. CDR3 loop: CASSLESGRGNIQYF. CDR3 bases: TGTGCCAGCAGCTTAGAAAGCGGGAGAGGAAACATTCAGTACTTC. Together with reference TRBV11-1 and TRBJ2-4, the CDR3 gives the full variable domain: EAEVAQSPRYKITEKSQAVAFWCDPISGHATLYWYRQILGQGPELLVQFQDESVVDDSQLPKDRFSAERLKGVDSTLKIQPAELGDSAMYLCASSLESGRGNIQYFGAGTRLSVL.

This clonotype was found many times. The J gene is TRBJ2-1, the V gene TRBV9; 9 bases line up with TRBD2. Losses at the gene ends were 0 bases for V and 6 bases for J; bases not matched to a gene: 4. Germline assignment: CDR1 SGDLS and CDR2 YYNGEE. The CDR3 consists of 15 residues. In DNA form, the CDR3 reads TGTGCCAGCAGCGTAGGCGGGAGGGCCGGCAATGAGCAGTTCTTC. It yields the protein CASSVGGRAGNEQFF. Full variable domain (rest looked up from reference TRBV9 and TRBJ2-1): DSGVTQTPKHLITATGQRVTLRCSPRSGDLSVYWYQQSLDQGLQFLIQYYNGEERAKGNILERFSAQQFPDLHSELNLSSLELGDSALYFCASSVGGRAGNEQFFGPGTRLTVL.

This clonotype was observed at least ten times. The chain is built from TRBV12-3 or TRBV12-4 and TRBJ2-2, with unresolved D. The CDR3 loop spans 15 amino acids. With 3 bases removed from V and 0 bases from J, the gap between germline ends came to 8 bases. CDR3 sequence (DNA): TGTGCCAGCAGTTTGTGGGAAACGAACACCGGGGAGCTGTTTTTT. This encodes CASSLWETNTGELFF.

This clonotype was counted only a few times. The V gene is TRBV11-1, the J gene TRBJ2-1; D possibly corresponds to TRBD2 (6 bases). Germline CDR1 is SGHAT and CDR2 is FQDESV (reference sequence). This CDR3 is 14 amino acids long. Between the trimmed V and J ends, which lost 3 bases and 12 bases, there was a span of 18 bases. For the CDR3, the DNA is TGTGCCAGCAGCTTTGGACTACTCCAGGGTGCGCAGTTCTTC. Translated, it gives CASSFGLLQGAQFF.

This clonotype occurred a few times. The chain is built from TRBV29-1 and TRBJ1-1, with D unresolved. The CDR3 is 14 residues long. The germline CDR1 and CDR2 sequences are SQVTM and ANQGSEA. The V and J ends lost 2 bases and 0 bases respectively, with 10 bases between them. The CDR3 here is CSVERKLMNTEAFF. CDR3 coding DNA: TGCAGCGTTGAAAGGAAACTAATGAACACTGAAGCTTTCTTT.

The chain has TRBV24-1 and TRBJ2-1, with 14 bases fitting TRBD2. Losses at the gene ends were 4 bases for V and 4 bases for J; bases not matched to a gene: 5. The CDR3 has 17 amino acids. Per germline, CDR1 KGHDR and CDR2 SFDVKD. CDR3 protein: CATSESGTSGGYNEQFF. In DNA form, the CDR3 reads TGTGCCACCAGTGAGTCCGGGACTAGCGGGGGTTACAATGAGCAGTTCTTC.

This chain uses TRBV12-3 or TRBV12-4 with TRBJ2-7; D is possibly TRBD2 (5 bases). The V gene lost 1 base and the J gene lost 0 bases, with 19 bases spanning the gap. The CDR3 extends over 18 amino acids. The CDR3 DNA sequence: TGTGCCAGCAGTTTAGTCAATTGGGTGGGAGCCTACTCCTACGAGCAGTACTTC. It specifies CASSLVNWVGAYSYEQYF.

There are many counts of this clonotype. CDR3 in amino acids: CASSFEPAGNEQFF. The CDR3 bases are TGTGCCAGCAGTTTCGAGCCGGCCGGGAATGAGCAGTTCTTC. The J gene is TRBJ2-1, the V gene TRBV27; no reliable D call. This CDR3 is 14 amino acids long. V lost 3 bases and J 7 bases, leaving 13 bases between the germline ends. Germline-derived CDR1 and CDR2 are MNHEY and SMNVEV (reference sequence).

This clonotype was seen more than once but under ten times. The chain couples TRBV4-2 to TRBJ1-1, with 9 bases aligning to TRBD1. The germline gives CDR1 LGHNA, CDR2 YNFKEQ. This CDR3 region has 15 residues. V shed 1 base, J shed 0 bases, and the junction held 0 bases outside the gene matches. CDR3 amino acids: CASSQGDRVNTEAFF. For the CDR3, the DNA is TGTGCCAGCAGCCAAGGGGACAGGGTGAACACTGAAGCTTTCTTT.

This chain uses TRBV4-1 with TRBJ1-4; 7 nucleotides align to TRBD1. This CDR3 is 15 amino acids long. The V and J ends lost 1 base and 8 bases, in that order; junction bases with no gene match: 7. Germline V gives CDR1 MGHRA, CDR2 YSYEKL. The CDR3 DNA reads TGCGCCAGCAGCCAAGGGGGACAGAATTCCGAAAAACTGTTTTTT. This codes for CASSQGGQNSEKLFF.